This TCR beta chain was captured by sequencing in a study of blood T cell repertoires in COVID-19. Trimming took 1 base from V and 1 from J, leaving 11 bases between them. Per germline, CDR1 SGHRS and CDR2 YFSETQ. The CDR3 spans 15 residues. Data came from immunoSEQ multiplex PCR; TCRdb stores just in-frame clones and leaves some out. The sample includes about 69,000 clones, around 77% of them seen just once. To note about this clone: Additional DNA sequences in this sample encode the identical CDR3.

V gene TRBV5-1 combines with J gene TRBJ2-5; D is possibly TRBD1 (6 bases). The TCR comes from a man aged 55-75 years with acute or convalescent COVID-19. Material: peripheral blood. CDR3: CASSLTGTSQETQYF. CDR3 nucleotides: TGCGCCAGCAGCTTGACAGGGACAAGCCAAGAGACCCAGTACTTC.